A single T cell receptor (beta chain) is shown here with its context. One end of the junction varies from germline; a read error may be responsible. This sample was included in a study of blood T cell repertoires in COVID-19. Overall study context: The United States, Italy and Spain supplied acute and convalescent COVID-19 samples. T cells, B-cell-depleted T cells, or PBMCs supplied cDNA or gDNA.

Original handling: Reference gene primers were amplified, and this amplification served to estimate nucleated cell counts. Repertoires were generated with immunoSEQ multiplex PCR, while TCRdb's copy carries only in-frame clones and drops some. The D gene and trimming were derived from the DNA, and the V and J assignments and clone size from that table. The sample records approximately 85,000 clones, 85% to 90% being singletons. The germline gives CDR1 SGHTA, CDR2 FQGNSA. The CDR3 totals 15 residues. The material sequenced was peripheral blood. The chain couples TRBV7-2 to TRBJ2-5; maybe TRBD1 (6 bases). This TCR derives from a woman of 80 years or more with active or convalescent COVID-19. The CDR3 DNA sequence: TGTGCCAGCACCAGAGGGGGAGCCCCTCAAGGGACCCAGTACTTC. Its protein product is CASTRGGAPQGTQYF.